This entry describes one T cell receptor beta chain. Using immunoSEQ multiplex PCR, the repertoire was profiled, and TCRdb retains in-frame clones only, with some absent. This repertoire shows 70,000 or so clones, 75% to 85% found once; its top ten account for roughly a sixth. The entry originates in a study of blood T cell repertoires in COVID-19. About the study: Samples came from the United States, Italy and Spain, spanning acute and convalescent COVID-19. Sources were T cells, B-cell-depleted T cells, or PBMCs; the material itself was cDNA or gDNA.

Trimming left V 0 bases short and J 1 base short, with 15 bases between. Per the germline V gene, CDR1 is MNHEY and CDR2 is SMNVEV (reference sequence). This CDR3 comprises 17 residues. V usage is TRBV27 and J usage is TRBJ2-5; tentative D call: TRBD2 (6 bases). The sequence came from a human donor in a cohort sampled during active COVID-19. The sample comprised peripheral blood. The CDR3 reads CASSLSGSGFSQETQYF. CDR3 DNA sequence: TGTGCCAGCAGTTTATCCGGGAGTGGGTTTAGCCAAGAGACCCAGTACTTC.